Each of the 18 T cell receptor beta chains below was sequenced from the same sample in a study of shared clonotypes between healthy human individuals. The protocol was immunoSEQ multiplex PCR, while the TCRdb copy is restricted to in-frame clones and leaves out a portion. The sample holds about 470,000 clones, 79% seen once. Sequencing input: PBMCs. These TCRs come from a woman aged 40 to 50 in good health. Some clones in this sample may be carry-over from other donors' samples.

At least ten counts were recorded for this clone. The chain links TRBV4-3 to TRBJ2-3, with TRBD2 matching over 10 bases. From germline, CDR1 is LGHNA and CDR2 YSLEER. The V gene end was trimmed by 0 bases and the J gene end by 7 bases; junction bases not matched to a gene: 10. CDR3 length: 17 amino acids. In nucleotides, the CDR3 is TGCGCCAGCAGCCAAGATTGGGCTAGCGGGAGACTAAATACGCAGTATTTT. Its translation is CASSQDWASGRLNTQYF.

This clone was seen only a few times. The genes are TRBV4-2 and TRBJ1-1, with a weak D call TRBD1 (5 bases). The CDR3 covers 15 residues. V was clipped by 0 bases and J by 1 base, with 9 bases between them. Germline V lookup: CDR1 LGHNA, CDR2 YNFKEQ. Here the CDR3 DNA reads TGTGCCAGCAGCCAAGATGGGACGGGGAACACTGAAGCTTTCTTT. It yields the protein CASSQDGTGNTEAFF.

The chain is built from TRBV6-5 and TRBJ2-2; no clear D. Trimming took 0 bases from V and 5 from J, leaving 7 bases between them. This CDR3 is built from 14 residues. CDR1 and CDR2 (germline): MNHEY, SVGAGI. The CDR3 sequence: CASSYSVVTGELFF. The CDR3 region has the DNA TGTGCCAGCAGTTACTCGGTCGTAACCGGGGAGCTGTTTTTT.

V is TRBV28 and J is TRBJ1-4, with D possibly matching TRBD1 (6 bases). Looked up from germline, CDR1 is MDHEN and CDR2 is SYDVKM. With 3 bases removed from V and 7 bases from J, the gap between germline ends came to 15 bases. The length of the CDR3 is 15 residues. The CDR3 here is CASSFRGGAGEKLFF. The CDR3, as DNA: TGTGCCAGCAGTTTCCGGGGGGGCGCCGGTGAAAAACTGTTTTTT.

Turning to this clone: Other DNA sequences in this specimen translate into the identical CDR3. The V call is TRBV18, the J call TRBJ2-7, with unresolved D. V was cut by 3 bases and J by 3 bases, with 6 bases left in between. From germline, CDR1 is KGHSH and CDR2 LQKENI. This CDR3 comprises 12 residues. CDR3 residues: CASSPRSYEQYF. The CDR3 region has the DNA TGTGCCAGCTCACCCCGGAGCTACGAGCAGTACTTC.

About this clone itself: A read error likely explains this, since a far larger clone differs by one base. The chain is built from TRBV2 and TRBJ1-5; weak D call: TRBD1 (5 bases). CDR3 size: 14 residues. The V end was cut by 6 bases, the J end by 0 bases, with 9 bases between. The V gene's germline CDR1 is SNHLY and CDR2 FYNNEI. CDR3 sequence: CASSYGHSNQPQHF. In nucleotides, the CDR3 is TGTGCCAGCAGCTACGGACATAGCAATCAGCCCCAGCATTTT. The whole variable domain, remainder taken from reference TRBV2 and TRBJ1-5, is EPEVTQTPSHQVTQMGQEVILRCVPISNHLYFYWYRQILGQKVEFLVSFYNNEISEKSEIFDDQFSVERPDGSNFTLKIRSTKLEDSAMYFCASSYGHSNQPQHFGDGTRLSIL.

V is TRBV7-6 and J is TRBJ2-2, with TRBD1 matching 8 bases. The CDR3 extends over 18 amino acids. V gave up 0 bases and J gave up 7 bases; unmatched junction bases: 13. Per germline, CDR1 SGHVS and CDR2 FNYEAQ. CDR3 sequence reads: CASSLASGTGLGGGELFF. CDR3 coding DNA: TGTGCCAGCAGCTTAGCTTCCGGGACAGGTTTAGGTGGCGGGGAGCTGTTTTTT.

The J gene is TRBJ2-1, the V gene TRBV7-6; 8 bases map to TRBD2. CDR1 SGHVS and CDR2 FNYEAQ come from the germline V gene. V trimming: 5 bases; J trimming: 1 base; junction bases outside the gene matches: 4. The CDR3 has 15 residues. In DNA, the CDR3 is TGTGCCAGCAGCAGAACTAGCGGATCCTACAATGAGCAGTTCTTC. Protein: CASSRTSGSYNEQFF.

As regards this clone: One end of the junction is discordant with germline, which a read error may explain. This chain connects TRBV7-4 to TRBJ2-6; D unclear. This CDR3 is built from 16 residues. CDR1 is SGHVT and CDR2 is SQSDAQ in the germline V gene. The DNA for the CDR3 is TGTGACAGCAGCCTCATAATACAAAGTCGGGCCAACGTCCTGACTTTC. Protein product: CDSSLIIQSRANVLTF. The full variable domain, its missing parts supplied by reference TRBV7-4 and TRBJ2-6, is GAGVSQSPRYKVAKRGRDVALRCDSISGHVTLYWYRQTLGQGSEVLTYSQSDAQRDKSGRPSGRFSAERPERSVSTLKIQRTEQGDSAVYLCDSSLIIQSRANVLTFGAGSRLTVL.

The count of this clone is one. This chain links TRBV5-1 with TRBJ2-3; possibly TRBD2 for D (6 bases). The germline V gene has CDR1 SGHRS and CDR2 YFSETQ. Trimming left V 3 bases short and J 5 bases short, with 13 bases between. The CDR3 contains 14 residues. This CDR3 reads CASSSAGYKDTQYF. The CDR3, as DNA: TGCGCCAGCAGCTCCGCGGGATACAAAGATACGCAGTATTTT.

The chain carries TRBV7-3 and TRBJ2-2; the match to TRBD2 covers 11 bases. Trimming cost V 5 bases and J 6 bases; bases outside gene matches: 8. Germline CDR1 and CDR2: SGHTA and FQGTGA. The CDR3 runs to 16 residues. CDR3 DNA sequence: TGTGCCAGCAGCCTTTCCGGGACTAGCGGCCCCGGGGAGCTGTTTTTT. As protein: CASSLSGTSGPGELFF.

The CDR3 loop reads CASSSDRVQFF. Written as DNA, the CDR3 is TGTGCCAGCAGCTCGGACAGGGTCCAGTTTTTT. V gene TRBV7-2 combines with J gene TRBJ1-4, with TRBD1 matching 8 bases. The CDR3 is 11 amino acids. V lost 4 bases, J lost 16 bases, and 5 bases stayed unmatched. Per germline, CDR1 SGHTA and CDR2 FQGNSA.

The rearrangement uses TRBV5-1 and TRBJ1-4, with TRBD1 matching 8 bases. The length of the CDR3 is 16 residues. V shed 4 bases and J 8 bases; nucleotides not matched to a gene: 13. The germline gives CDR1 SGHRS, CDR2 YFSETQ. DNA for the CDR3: TGCGCCAGCAGCGACGCGCAGGGGGCGAGAGTGGAAAAACTGTTTTTT. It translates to CASSDAQGARVEKLFF.

In nucleotides, the CDR3 is TGTGCCAGCAGCTTAGGGGAGGGCCAGAGCTCCTATAATTCACCCCTCCACTTT. Translation: CASSLGEGQSSYNSPLHF. V is TRBV7-6 and J is TRBJ1-6; no clear D. The ends were cut back, 1 base at V and 0 bases at J, with 13 bases in the middle. This CDR3 contains 18 residues. CDR1 is SGHVS, CDR2 FNYEAQ, per germline. The whole variable domain, remainder taken from reference TRBV7-6 and TRBJ1-6, is GAGVSQSPRYKVTKRGQDVALRCDPISGHVSLYWYRQALGQGPEFLTYFNYEAQQDKSGLPNDRFSAERPEGSISTLTIQRTEQRDSAMYRCASSLGEGQSSYNSPLHFGNGTRLTVT.

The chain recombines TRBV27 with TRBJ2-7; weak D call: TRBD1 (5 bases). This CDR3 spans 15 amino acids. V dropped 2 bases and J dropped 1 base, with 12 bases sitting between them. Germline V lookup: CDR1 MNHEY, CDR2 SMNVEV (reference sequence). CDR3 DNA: TGTGCCAGCAGTTTAACTCCAGGGCGGTCCTACGAGCAGTACTTC. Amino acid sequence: CASSLTPGRSYEQYF.

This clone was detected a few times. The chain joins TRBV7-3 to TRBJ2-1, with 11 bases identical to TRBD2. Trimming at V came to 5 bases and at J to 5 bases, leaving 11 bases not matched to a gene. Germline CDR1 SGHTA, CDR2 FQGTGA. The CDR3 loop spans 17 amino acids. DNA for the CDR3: TGTGCCAGCAGCCCCGGGGCTAGCGGGAGGATGCACAATGAGCAGTTCTTC. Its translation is CASSPGASGRMHNEQFF.

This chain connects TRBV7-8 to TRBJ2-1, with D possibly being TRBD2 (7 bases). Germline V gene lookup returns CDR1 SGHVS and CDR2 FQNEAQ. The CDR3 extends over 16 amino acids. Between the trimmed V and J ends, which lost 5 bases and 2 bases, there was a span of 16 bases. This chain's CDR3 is CASSTLGRGAYNEQFF. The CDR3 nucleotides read TGTGCCAGCAGCACTCTGGGGAGGGGGGCCTACAATGAGCAGTTCTTC.

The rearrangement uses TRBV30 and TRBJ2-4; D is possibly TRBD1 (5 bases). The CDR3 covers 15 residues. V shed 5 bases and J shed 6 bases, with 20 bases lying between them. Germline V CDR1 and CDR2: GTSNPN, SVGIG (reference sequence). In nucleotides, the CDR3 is TGTGCCTGGGGGGCCCCCTCAGTTAACGCAAACATTCAGTACTTC. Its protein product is CAWGAPSVNANIQYF.